One and the same sample provided the 6 T cell receptor beta chains below, sequenced in a study of radiation and T cells in renal cell carcinoma. Clones were read by immunoSEQ multiplex PCR, and TCRdb kept only the in-frame ones, dropping some. The sample yields more than 14,000 clones, around two thirds seen once. Sample treatment: treatment-naive control, cytoreductive nephrectomy. The sample in question was tumor tissue, obtained from a patient whose treatment was nephrectomy without radiotherapy. These receptors all stem from a man between 60 and 75 years old with renal cell carcinoma.

The chain recombines TRBV14 with TRBJ1-5; D is uncertain. V was trimmed by 4 bases and J by 3 bases, leaving 13 bases between them. The CDR3 has 15 amino acids. CDR1 SGHDN and CDR2 FVKESK come from the germline V gene. CDR3 loop: CASSPIPEPNQPQHF. CDR3 bases: TGTGCCAGCAGCCCCATACCCGAGCCCAATCAGCCCCAGCATTTT.

This rearrangement joins TRBV7-9 to TRBJ1-1, with D possibly being TRBD1 (5 bases). CDR1 and CDR2 from the germline V gene are SEHNR and FQNEAQ (reference sequence). The V end was cut by 5 bases, the J end by 3 bases, with 10 bases between. There are 13 residues in the CDR3. CDR3 bases: TGTGCCAGCAGCCTAGAGGGGCACACTGAAGCTTTCTTT. Amino acid sequence: CASSLEGHTEAFF.

In its sample, this clone was seen a few times. This chain uses TRBV28 with TRBJ2-7; TRBD1 or TRBD2 may be the D gene (5 bases each). The CDR3 is 11 residues long. CDR1 is MDHEN, CDR2 SYDVKM, per germline. Trimming took 10 bases from V and 3 from J, leaving 10 bases between them. The CDR3 sequence is CATGLIYEQYF. CDR3 bases: TGTGCCACGGGGCTAATCTACGAGCAGTACTTC.

This chain joins TRBV7-8 and TRBJ2-3; tentatively, D is TRBD2 (5 bases). Germline V lookup: CDR1 SGHVS, CDR2 FQNEAQ. The CDR3 totals 14 residues. Trimming stripped 4 bases from V and 2 bases from J, with 10 bases between. The CDR3: CASSSGLATDTQYF. CDR3 nucleotide sequence: TGTGCCAGCAGCTCTGGACTGGCCACAGATACGCAGTATTTT.

This clone was counted only a few times. The chain recombines TRBV18 with TRBJ2-5; D ambiguous. Trimming took off 2 bases at V and 1 base at J, with 5 bases between the two ends. The CDR3 extends over 13 amino acids. From germline, CDR1 is KGHSH and CDR2 LQKENI. The CDR3 here is CASSPWGQETQYF. The CDR3 nucleotides read TGTGCCAGCTCACCATGGGGCCAAGAGACCCAGTACTTC.

The rearrangement links TRBV28 to TRBJ1-5; TRBD1 agrees at 9 bases. The CDR3 sequence is 15 residues long. With V trimmed by 5 bases and J by 10 bases, 12 bases remained unmatched. Looked up from germline, CDR1 is MDHEN and CDR2 is SYDVKM. The CDR3 here is CASSALDRGYLPQHF. As DNA, the CDR3 is TGTGCCAGCAGTGCCCTGGACAGGGGATATCTACCCCAGCATTTT.